This T cell receptor (beta chain) originates from a study of cytomegalovirus exposure and HLA in healthy donors. The CDR3 contains 14 residues. Germline lookup yields CDR1 LNHDA and CDR2 SQIVND (reference sequence). V lost 3 bases and J lost 3; bases outside the gene matches: 4. The PCR ran on 60 Vbeta and 13 Jbeta primers. Using immunoSEQ multiplex PCR, the repertoire was profiled, and TCRdb retains in-frame clones only, with some absent. The sample includes about 200,000 clones, 70% to 85% of them seen just once. The chain is built from TRBV19 and TRBJ2-7; 8 bases line up with TRBD1. Sequenced input: PBMCs. The clonotype was recovered from a man aged 45 to 65 in good health and CMV-seronegative. As DNA, the CDR3 is TGTGCCAGTAGTATGGGGACAGGCTTCTACGAGCAGTACTTC. Amino acid sequence: CASSMGTGFYEQYF. The full variable domain, rest sourced from reference TRBV19 and TRBJ2-7, is DGGITQSPKYLFRKEGQNVTLSCEQNLNHDAMYWYRQDPGQGLRLIYYSQIVNDFQKGDIAEGYSVSREKKESFPLTVTSAQKNPTAFYLCASSMGTGFYEQYFGPGTRLTVT.